This T cell receptor beta chain was recovered during a study of T cells in Graves' hyperthyroidism and ophthalmopathy. The investigators amplified TCR beta CDR3 regions from RNA transcripts. During a first-round RT-PCR of the TCR CDR3, the HTBI primer set was used. TCRdb recomputed calls from the multiplex PCR reads with MiXCR, one row per CDR3 protein. In the table there are 600,000 or so distinct CDR3 sequences, about 14% of which are singletons. This clonotype was counted many times. Its antigen is not identified. General observations from the study: Most thyroid clonotypes with frequency above 0.001 were detected in blood.

Sequenced input: blood. This TCR derives from a woman between 50 and 59 years old with Graves' ophthalmopathy.

CDR3 loop: CASSPTGGHNQPQHF. The CDR3 nucleotides are TGTGCCAGCAGTCCCACAGGGGGTCATAATCAGCCCCAGCATTTT. This chain uses TRBV28 with TRBJ1-5; 8 bases map to TRBD1. Per germline, CDR1 MDHEN and CDR2 SYDVKM. V lost 5 bases and J lost 4; bases outside the gene matches: 7. The CDR3 runs to 15 residues.